Below, one T cell receptor (beta chain) is given with its context. No cognate antigen has been identified for it. One base away there is no much larger clone; base qualities are not given. These data belong to a study of cytomegalovirus exposure and HLA in healthy donors (dated by TCRdb to about 2017). At the level of the whole study: The 550 to 750 repertoires of the first cohort and the roughly 120 validation repertoires were produced on the same platform, according to a later analysis. The study aimed to test whether signatures of past pathogen exposure could be identified by cataloging public T cell receptors. High-throughput TCR immunosequencing, statistical association of individual TCRs with disease status, and machine learning were combined to predict cytomegalovirus infection status. A separate validation cohort of approximately 120 different subjects was used in addition to the roughly 700-subject first cohort.

What the study reported, not specific to this receptor: All 120 or so repertoires were used to score co-occurrence in the validation cohort in a later analysis, because that analysis had no HLA typing for the cohort. Across donors, most TCR sequences were observed very rarely, whereas some public TCRs were present in many individuals. In vitro tests confirmed that a few of the cytomegalovirus-associated TCR beta chains recognize cytomegalovirus antigens. A total of about 180 TCR beta chains were listed by the study as associated with cytomegalovirus. According to the authors, the approach could potentially be generalized to other disease states and immunological phenotypes. The classifier was reported to diagnose cytomegalovirus status with high specificity and sensitivity in both the original cohort and the validation cohort. In a later analysis, TCRs clustered in the first cohort were found to also tend to co-occur in the 120 or so validation repertoires, with about 94% of cluster scores above 0.

CDR1 and CDR2, per the germline V gene, are MNHEY and SVGAGI. Taken from cysteine to phenylalanine, the CDR3 has 13 residues. Just the 39-base CDR3 DNA is kept, in frame starting at base 1. A distance of 9 bases separates the germline ends of V and J, which lose 6 bases and 3 bases respectively. The library was built by means of the immunoSEQ multiplex PCR assay. The authors processed their data as follows. A statistical classification framework was developed to diagnose cytomegalovirus status using the catalog of TCR beta chain sequences. Held by TCRdb, this immuneACCESS table contains in-frame sequences only and omits some clones. Under half of the omission traces to an unresolved V gene where checked; the cause of the rest is unknown. For V, J and clone size, that table is used; D and trimming come from the DNA. The sample yields over 110,000 clones; around 87% were counted once. The ten largest clonotypes hold around 10% of the sample.

The donors were included in the validation cohort of some 110 subjects, a group kept apart from the roughly 690-subject first cohort. The rearrangement joined TRBV6-5 to TRBJ2-4; the D region possibly corresponds to TRBD1 (5 bases align). Source material: PBMCs. The clonotype was recovered from a young man in good health and CMV-seropositive. For the CDR3, the sequence is CASSQGIKNIQYF. The DNA is as follows: TGTGCCAGCAGCCAGGGAATCAAAAACATTCAGTACTTC.